A single sample is the source of the 19 T cell receptor beta chains below, sequenced in a study of cytomegalovirus exposure and HLA in healthy donors. Method: immunoSEQ multiplex PCR; TCRdb's copy keeps in-frame clones and lacks some. The table has 200,000 to 250,000 clones, less than 90% seen once. Sequenced input: PBMCs. The receptors stem from a young woman in good health and CMV-seronegative.

This chain joins TRBV19 and TRBJ2-7, with 8 bases fitting TRBD1. The CDR3 runs to 15 residues. The V and J ends lost 6 bases and 6 bases, in that order; junction bases with no gene match: 13. Germline loops: CDR1 LNHDA, CDR2 SQIVND (reference sequence). For the CDR3, the DNA is TGTGCCAGTAGCAGGACCATGGACAGGGCCACCGAGCAGTACTTC. Amino acid sequence: CASSRTMDRATEQYF. The whole variable domain, filled in from reference TRBV19 and TRBJ2-7, reads DGGITQSPKYLFRKEGQNVTLSCEQNLNHDAMYWYRQDPGQGLRLIYYSQIVNDFQKGDIAEGYSVSREKKESFPLTVTSAQKNPTAFYLCASSRTMDRATEQYFGPGTRLTVT.

J is TRBJ1-5 and V is TRBV28; D is undetermined. Trimming took 6 bases from V and 1 from J, leaving 10 bases between them. CDR3 size: 14 residues. The germline V gene encodes CDR1 MDHEN and CDR2 SYDVKM. The CDR3 region is CASRGGGSNQPQHF. In DNA, the CDR3 is TGTGCCAGCAGAGGAGGAGGGAGCAATCAGCCCCAGCATTTT.

This chain connects TRBV4-1 to TRBJ2-5, with 12 bases identical to TRBD2. The CDR3 contains 19 residues. CDR1 and CDR2 from the germline V gene are MGHRA and YSYEKL. V gave up 0 bases and J gave up 9 bases; unmatched junction bases: 17. The CDR3 reads CASSQDWLAGGQQRLAQYF. The CDR3 DNA sequence: TGCGCCAGCAGCCAAGATTGGCTAGCGGGAGGGCAACAGAGATTGGCCCAGTACTTC.

The chain links TRBV5-6 to TRBJ1-3; D not resolved. Germline loops: CDR1 SGHDT, CDR2 YYEEEE. The V end was cut by 1 base, the J end by 4 bases, with 9 bases between. This CDR3 has 14 residues. As DNA, the CDR3 is TGTGCCAGCAGCTTGTTGATATCCGGAAACACCATATATTTT. It encodes CASSLLISGNTIYF.

The J gene is TRBJ2-1, the V gene TRBV30; 12 nucleotides agree with TRBD2. The CDR3 loop spans 18 amino acids. The V and J ends lost 4 bases and 0 bases, in that order; junction bases with no gene match: 10. Germline V CDR1 and CDR2: GTSNPN, SVGIG (reference sequence). CDR3 nucleotide sequence: TGTGCCTGGAAGAGGCTAGCGGGAGGGCCGGGCTCCTACAATGAGCAGTTCTTC. This gives the protein CAWKRLAGGPGSYNEQFF.

V gene TRBV5-1 combines with J gene TRBJ1-5; 9 positions match TRBD1. The CDR3 extends over 15 amino acids. In germline, CDR1 is SGHRS, CDR2 YFSETQ. V trimming: 4 bases; J trimming: 4 bases; junction bases outside the gene matches: 6. CDR3 sequence (DNA): TGCGCCAGCAGCCCCGACGGACAGGGGAATCAGCCCCAGCATTTT. It is translated as CASSPDGQGNQPQHF. Complete variable domain (other parts from reference TRBV5-1 and TRBJ1-5): KAGVTQTPRYLIKTRGQQVTLSCSPISGHRSVSWYQQTPGQGLQFLFEYFSETQRNKGNFPGRFSGRQFSNSRSEMNVSTLELGDSALYLCASSPDGQGNQPQHFGDGTRLSIL.

V usage is TRBV5-1 and J usage is TRBJ1-2; TRBD1 agrees at 12 bases. The CDR3 runs to 16 residues. The V and J ends lost 0 bases and 4 bases, in that order; junction bases with no gene match: 4. Germline loops: CDR1 SGHRS, CDR2 YFSETQ. In DNA, the CDR3 is TGCGCCAGCAGCTTGGCCGGGACAGGGGGCGTCTATGGCTACACCTTC. This codes for CASSLAGTGGVYGYTF.

In regard to this clone: Other DNA sequences of this sample code for an identical CDR3. CDR3 loop: CASSIGTGPYEQYF. The CDR3, as DNA: TGTGCCAGTAGTATAGGGACGGGGCCCTACGAGCAGTACTTC. V is TRBV19 and J is TRBJ2-7, with D perhaps matching TRBD1 or TRBD2 (5 bases each). The V end lost 1 base, the J end lost 2 bases, and 9 bases lay between the germline ends. The germline gives CDR1 LNHDA, CDR2 SQIVND (reference sequence). The CDR3 extends over 14 amino acids.

This clone was seen once. This chain links TRBV27 with TRBJ1-3, with 10 bases lining up with TRBD1. Germline V CDR1 and CDR2: MNHEY, SMNVEV (reference sequence). V was pared by 5 bases and J by 8 bases, with 9 bases of the junction left unmatched. This CDR3 contains 15 residues. CDR3 protein: CASSPIGQGEYTIYF. In DNA form, the CDR3 reads TGTGCCAGCAGTCCCATCGGACAGGGGGAATACACCATATATTTT.

This chain connects TRBV9 to TRBJ2-1, with 12 bases matching TRBD2. Germline-derived CDR1 and CDR2 are SGDLS and YYNGEE. Losses at the gene ends were 4 bases for V and 2 bases for J; bases not matched to a gene: 1. The CDR3 covers 15 residues. This CDR3 is CASSRTSGAYNEQFF. The CDR3 region has the DNA TGTGCCAGCAGCCGGACTAGCGGGGCCTACAATGAGCAGTTCTTC.

The rearrangement joins TRBV7-3 to TRBJ2-5; D might be TRBD1 or TRBD2, each matching 6 bases. Germline lookup yields CDR1 SGHTA and CDR2 FQGTGA. The germline V and J ends were trimmed by 2 bases and 3 bases, with 16 bases remaining between them. CDR3 length: 16 amino acids. The CDR3 region has the DNA TGTGCCAGCAGCTTAGGGGGGCTTGGAGTAAAAGAGACCCAGTACTTC. This encodes CASSLGGLGVKETQYF.

The rearrangement uses TRBV6-5 and TRBJ2-7; D not resolved. Germline CDR1 is MNHEY and CDR2 is SVGAGI. Trimming pared 0 bases from V and 6 bases from J, leaving 9 bases between. The CDR3 totals 13 residues. The CDR3 nucleotides read TGTGCCAGCAGTTACTCGGGCCCCGGCGAGCAGTACTTC. Encoded protein: CASSYSGPGEQYF.

The CDR3 sequence is CASGLVSGYNEQFF. For the CDR3, the DNA is TGTGCCAGCGGACTCGTTAGCGGATACAATGAGCAGTTCTTC. The chain recombines TRBV7-9 with TRBJ2-1, with D possibly matching TRBD2 (6 bases). Germline V lookup: CDR1 SEHNR, CDR2 FQNEAQ (reference sequence). The CDR3 runs 14 residues. The V end lost 8 bases, the J end lost 4 bases, and 15 bases lay between the germline ends.

This clone was seen only a few times. The gene calls are TRBV2 and TRBJ1-5; D possibly corresponds to TRBD1 (5 bases). The CDR3 is 14 amino acids. The germline V gene encodes CDR1 SNHLY and CDR2 FYNNEI. V dropped 4 bases and J dropped 6 bases, with 13 bases sitting between them. The CDR3 bases are TGTGCCAGCAGTGGGCAGGGCTGGGGTCAGCCCCAGCATTTT. Translating gives CASSGQGWGQPQHF. The full variable domain, completed using reference TRBV2 and TRBJ1-5, is EPEVTQTPSHQVTQMGQEVILRCVPISNHLYFYWYRQILGQKVEFLVSFYNNEISEKSEIFDDQFSVERPDGSNFTLKIRSTKLEDSAMYFCASSGQGWGQPQHFGDGTRLSIL.

About this clone itself: Germline is not matched at one junction end, which may reflect a read error. V usage is TRBV5-6 and J usage is TRBJ2-6; a weak D match, TRBD1 (8 bases). The germline V gene has CDR1 SGHDT and CDR2 YYEEEE. CDR3 length equals 17 residues. CDR3 loop: CASSPDRGGSGANALTF. For the CDR3, the DNA is TGTGCCAGCAGTCCCGACAGGGGAGGGTCTGGGGCCAACGCCCTGACTTTC.

This clone was found a few times. The DNA of the CDR3 is TGCGCCAGCAGCTTGGCCGGGCAATCTGGCTACACCTTC. This codes for CASSLAGQSGYTF. V usage is TRBV5-1 and J usage is TRBJ1-2; no firm D call. This CDR3 is 13 amino acids long. Between the trimmed V and J ends, which lost 0 bases and 7 bases, there was a span of 10 bases. CDR1 is SGHRS and CDR2 is YFSETQ in the germline V gene. The whole variable domain, remainder taken from reference TRBV5-1 and TRBJ1-2, is KAGVTQTPRYLIKTRGQQVTLSCSPISGHRSVSWYQQTPGQGLQFLFEYFSETQRNKGNFPGRFSGRQFSNSRSEMNVSTLELGDSALYLCASSLAGQSGYTFGSGTRLTVV.

In its sample, this clone was seen a few times. This sequence joins TRBV30 and TRBJ2-1; D is ambiguous. Germline CDR1 is GTSNPN and CDR2 is SVGIG (reference sequence). V lost 1 base to trimming and J lost 0 bases, with 10 bases between them. The CDR3 length is 15 residues. The chain's CDR3 is CAWSADADSYNEQFF. The CDR3 DNA reads as TGTGCCTGGAGTGCAGACGCTGACTCCTACAATGAGCAGTTCTTC.

V and J are TRBV5-1 and TRBJ1-4; no definite D call. The V and J ends lost 8 bases and 5 bases respectively, with 16 bases between them. There are 14 residues in the CDR3. Germline CDR1 reads SGHRS; CDR2 reads YFSETQ. The CDR3 nucleotides read TGCGCCAGTGGGAACGGCGGCAAGAATGAAAAACTGTTTTTT. It encodes CASGNGGKNEKLFF.

The V gene is TRBV27, the J gene TRBJ1-1; D may be TRBD1 (5 bases). Germline assignment: CDR1 MNHEY and CDR2 SMNVEV (reference sequence). V was pared by 2 bases and J by 4 bases, with 17 bases between. The CDR3 runs to 16 residues. The CDR3 DNA follows: TGTGCCAGCAGTTTAAGACCCGGGGCTCGGGGCACTGAAGCTTTCTTT. It codes for CASSLRPGARGTEAFF.